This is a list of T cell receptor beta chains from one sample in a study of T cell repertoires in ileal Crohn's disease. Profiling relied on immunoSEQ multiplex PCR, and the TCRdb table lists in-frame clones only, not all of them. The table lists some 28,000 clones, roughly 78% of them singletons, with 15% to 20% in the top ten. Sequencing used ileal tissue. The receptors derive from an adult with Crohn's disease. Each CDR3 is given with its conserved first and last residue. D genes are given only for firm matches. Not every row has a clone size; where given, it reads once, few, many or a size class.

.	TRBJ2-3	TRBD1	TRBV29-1	CSGTTGTDTQYF	TGCAGCGGAACGACAGGGACAGATACGCAGTATTTT
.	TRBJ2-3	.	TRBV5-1	CASTYWAPSQYF	TGCGCCAGCACCTATTGGGCCCCCTCGCAGTATTTT
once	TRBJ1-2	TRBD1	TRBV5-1	CASGATGDYGYTF	TGCGCCAGCGGCGCGACAGGGGACTATGGCTACACCTTC
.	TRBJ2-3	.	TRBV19	CASSHGSSTDTQYF	TGTGCCAGTAGTCATGGGAGTTCCACAGATACGCAGTATTTT
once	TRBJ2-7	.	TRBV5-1	CASRGAALSYEQYF	TGCGCCAGCAGAGGGGCGGCCCTCTCCTACGAGCAGTACTTC
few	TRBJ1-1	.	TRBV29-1	CSVERNREAFF	TGCAGCGTTGAGAGGAACCGGGAAGCTTTCTTT
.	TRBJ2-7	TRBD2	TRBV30	CAWSALGLAGREQYF	TGTGCCTGGAGTGCCCTAGGACTAGCGGGACGGGAGCAGTACTTC
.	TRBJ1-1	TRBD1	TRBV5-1	CASSPDRGREAFF	TGCGCCAGCAGCCCGGACAGGGGGCGGGAGGCTTTCTTT
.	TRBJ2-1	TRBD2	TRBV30	CAWNGLAGGGNEQFF	TGTGCCTGGAACGGACTAGCGGGAGGAGGTAATGAGCAGTTCTTC
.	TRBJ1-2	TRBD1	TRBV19	CASSGTAEFYGYTF	TGTGCCAGTAGCGGGACAGCCGAATTTTATGGCTACACCTTC
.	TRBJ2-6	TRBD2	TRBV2	CASSEVVAGALPAF	TGTGCCAGCAGTGAAGTGGTAGCGGGGGCCCTACCGGCTTTC
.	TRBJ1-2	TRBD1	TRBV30	CAWSVLRQGSNYGYTF	TGTGCCTGGAGTGTACTGAGACAGGGGTCGAACTATGGCTACACCTTC
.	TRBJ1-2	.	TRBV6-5	CASSSTRLTNYGYTF	TGTGCCAGCAGTTCCACCAGGCTTACTAACTATGGCTACACCTTC
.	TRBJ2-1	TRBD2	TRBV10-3	CAIGDSGGSYNEQFF	TGTGCCATCGGGGATAGCGGGGGCTCCTACAATGAGCAGTTCTTC
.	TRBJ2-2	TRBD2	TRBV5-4	CASSLEGSRGVGELFF	TGTGCCAGCAGCTTGGAGGGCTCGCGGGGGGTCGGGGAGCTGTTTTTT
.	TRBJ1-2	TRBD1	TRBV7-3	CASSLGQGEGGYTF	TGTGCCAGCAGCCTAGGACAGGGGGAAGGAGGCTACACCTTC
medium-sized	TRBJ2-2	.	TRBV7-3	CASSVSNTGELFF	TGTGCCAGCAGCGTTAGCAACACCGGGGAGCTGTTTTTT
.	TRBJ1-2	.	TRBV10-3	CAIRQITRQNYGYTF	TGTGCCATCAGACAGATTACGAGACAGAACTATGGCTACACCTTC
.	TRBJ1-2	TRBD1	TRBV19	CASTSTGQGAYGYTF	TGTGCCAGTACCTCCACAGGGCAGGGGGCTTATGGCTACACCTTC
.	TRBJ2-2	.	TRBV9	CASSVVGETGELFF	TGTGCCAGCAGCGTAGTGGGCGAAACCGGGGAGCTGTTTTTT
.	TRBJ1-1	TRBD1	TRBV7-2	CASSYDRGREAFF	TGTGCCAGCAGCTACGACAGGGGGCGGGAAGCTTTCTTT
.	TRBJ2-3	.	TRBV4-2	CASSPPRVTDTQYF	TGTGCCAGCAGCCCCCCCAGGGTCACAGATACGCAGTATTTT
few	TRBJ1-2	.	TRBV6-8	CASPVWRYTF	TGTGCCAGTCCCGTCTGGCGCTACACCTTC
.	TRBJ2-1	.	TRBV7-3	CASSPRSGGLNEQFF	TGTGCCAGCAGCCCCAGGTCGGGGGGCTTAAATGAGCAGTTCTTC